These 16 T cell receptor beta chains share one sample of origin, sequenced in a study of blood T cell repertoires in COVID-19. TCRdb's table, derived via immunoSEQ multiplex PCR, lists solely in-frame clones and lacks some. Seen here are fewer than 250,000 clones, around 80% observed once, and the top ten hold 10% to 13%. Sequenced input: peripheral blood. The receptors originated from a woman older than 75 with COVID-19, enrolled during active disease.

The chain recombines TRBV4-2 with TRBJ1-6, with 7 bases matching TRBD1. The junction had 15 bases not matched to a gene; V was cut back by 4 bases and J by 3 bases. Germline loops: CDR1 LGHNA, CDR2 YNFKEQ. CDR3 size: 19 residues. The CDR3 DNA follows: TGTGCCAGCAGCCGAGGGACAGCCGAACTTACGATCTATAATTCACCCCTCCACTTT. Translating it yields CASSRGTAELTIYNSPLHF.

The V and J genes are TRBV28 and TRBJ2-5, with 11 bases identical to TRBD2. V lost 5 bases and J lost 3; bases outside the gene matches: 8. The CDR3 runs 16 residues. Germline V gene sequence: CDR1 MDHEN, CDR2 SYDVKM. This CDR3 reads CASSASGLADEETQYF. The CDR3 DNA follows: TGTGCCAGCAGTGCCTCGGGACTAGCGGACGAAGAGACCCAGTACTTC.

In its sample, this clone was seen a few times. The chain combines TRBV9 with TRBJ2-7, with D maybe TRBD2 (5 bases). This CDR3 contains 16 residues. Trimming removed 1 base at V and 2 bases at J, with 16 bases between. CDR1 and CDR2 from the germline V gene are SGDLS and YYNGEE. CDR3 amino acids: CASSVSQRSDPYEQYF. The CDR3 coding sequence is TGTGCCAGCAGCGTATCCCAGCGGTCAGACCCCTACGAGCAGTACTTC.

This chain links TRBV10-3 with TRBJ1-5, with TRBD1 matching 8 bases. Trimming removed 4 bases from V and 6 bases from J; junction bases left unmatched: 8. This CDR3 region has 15 residues. CDR1 is ENHRY and CDR2 is SYGVKD in the germline V gene. CDR3 residues: CAISGGQGVGQPQHF. In DNA, the CDR3 is TGTGCCATCAGTGGTGGACAGGGCGTTGGTCAGCCCCAGCATTTT.

The genes are TRBV3-1 (or the pseudogene TRBV3-2) and TRBJ2-2; 8 bases agree with TRBD1. Germline trimming cut 0 bases from V and 4 bases from J; bases unmatched to any gene: 4. This CDR3 spans 16 amino acids. Germline V gene sequence: CDR1 LGHDT, CDR2 YNNKEL (reference sequence). CDR3 protein: CASSQDPTGATGELFF. The CDR3 DNA is TGTGCCAGCAGCCAAGACCCGACAGGGGCCACCGGGGAGCTGTTTTTT.

V is TRBV6-5 and J is TRBJ2-3, with a weak D call TRBD2 (6 bases). Between the trimmed V and J ends, which lost 5 bases and 3 bases, there was a span of 12 bases. This CDR3 is 14 amino acids long. The V gene's germline CDR1 is MNHEY and CDR2 SVGAGI. DNA for the CDR3: TGTGCCAGCAGTAGGGAGGAGCAGACAGATACGCAGTATTTT. This gives the protein CASSREEQTDTQYF.

This clone came up once. The chain joins TRBV27 to TRBJ2-1; D gene unclear. Germline CDR1 and CDR2: MNHEY and SMNVEV (reference sequence). The CDR3 covers 11 residues. The V end was cut by 8 bases, the J end by 10 bases, with 12 bases between. As DNA, the CDR3 is TGTGCCAGCCATAGCCCCGGGGAGCAGTTCTTC. It yields the protein CASHSPGEQFF.

This sequence joins TRBV7-3 and TRBJ2-7, with TRBD2 identical over 7 bases. Germline CDR1 SGHTA, CDR2 FQGTGA. This CDR3 has 15 residues. V dropped 5 bases and J dropped 3; count of bases not matched to a gene: 10. The DNA of the CDR3 is TGTGCCAGCAGCCCCAGGGAGGGAGGAGACTACGAGCAGTACTTC. This codes for CASSPREGGDYEQYF.

V gene TRBV11-2 combines with J gene TRBJ2-6, with a possible D match to TRBD1 (6 bases). Germline CDR1 SGHAT, CDR2 FQNNGV. V dropped 5 bases and J dropped 1 base, with 9 bases sitting between them. The CDR3 runs to 15 residues. The CDR3 spells CASSVQGSGANVLTF. The CDR3 DNA is TGTGCCAGCAGCGTTCAGGGGTCTGGGGCCAACGTCCTGACTTTC.

The chain uses TRBV5-1 and TRBJ2-7, with 10 bases fitting TRBD1. The CDR3 length is 17 residues. Germline V CDR1 and CDR2: SGHRS, YFSETQ. Trimming at V came to 4 bases and at J to 7 bases, leaving 17 bases not matched to a gene. The CDR3: CASSPRVGGTGVGEQYF. For the CDR3, the DNA is TGCGCCAGCAGCCCTAGGGTAGGCGGGACAGGGGTTGGAGAGCAGTACTTC.

The gene calls are TRBV9 and TRBJ2-1; 7 nucleotides align to TRBD2. Germline trimming cut 10 bases from V and 0 bases from J; bases unmatched to any gene: 10. The CDR3 extends over 15 amino acids. CDR1 SGDLS and CDR2 YYNGEE come from the germline V gene. In DNA form, the CDR3 reads TGTGCCTCAAACACCGGGGGGAGCTCCTACAATGAGCAGTTCTTC. Residues: CASNTGGSSYNEQFF.

This chain connects TRBV10-3 to TRBJ1-3, with TRBD1 identical over 7 bases. There are 15 residues in the CDR3. Germline V CDR1 and CDR2: ENHRY, SYGVKD. Losses at the gene ends were 6 bases for V and 2 bases for J; bases not matched to a gene: 7. The CDR3 loop is CAIRTTQGAGNTIYF. DNA for the CDR3: TGTGCCATCAGGACAACTCAGGGGGCTGGAAACACCATATATTTT.

V and J are TRBV3-1 (or the pseudogene TRBV3-2) and TRBJ2-3; 8 bases match TRBD2. The germline gives CDR1 LGHDT, CDR2 YNNKEL (reference sequence). V lost 6 bases to trimming and J lost 5 bases; unmatched junction nucleotides: 13. This CDR3 contains 16 residues. CDR3 nucleotide sequence: TGTGCCAGCAGTCGCGCCGGGGGGGGCGTGAAAGATACGCAGTATTTT. Protein sequence: CASSRAGGGVKDTQYF.

The gene calls are TRBV28 and TRBJ1-5; no firm D call. Germline-derived CDR1 and CDR2 are MDHEN and SYDVKM. The CDR3 is made up of 14 amino acids. V dropped 7 bases and J dropped 5 bases, with 15 bases sitting between them. Here the CDR3 DNA reads TGTGCCAGCACCACAGTGGGTGTCGATCAGCCCCAGCATTTT. It is translated as CASTTVGVDQPQHF. Full variable domain (missing parts from reference TRBV28 and TRBJ1-5): DVKVTQSSRYLVKRTGEKVFLECVQDMDHENMFWYRQDPGLGLRLIYFSYDVKMKEKGDIPEGYSVSREKKERFSLILESASTNQTSMYLCASTTVGVDQPQHFGDGTRLSIL.

V and J are TRBV6-2 or TRBV6-3 and TRBJ1-1; D remains ambiguous. Looked up from germline, CDR1 is MNHEY and CDR2 is SVGEGT. Trimming pared 5 bases from V and 9 bases from J, leaving 19 bases between. The CDR3 totals 14 residues. The DNA for the CDR3 is TGTGCCAGCAGTCTGGCAGGCCAGTACCCACAAGCTTTCTTT. Encoded protein: CASSLAGQYPQAFF.

This chain uses TRBV7-9 with TRBJ2-7, with TRBD2 matching over 9 bases. Germline CDR1 and CDR2: SEHNR and FQNEAQ (reference sequence). After removal of 2 bases from V and 5 bases from J, the junction contained 4 bases not matched to a gene. CDR3 length equals 14 residues. CDR3 sequence reads: CASSLFSGGHEQYV. In DNA form, the CDR3 reads TGTGCCAGCAGCTTATTCAGCGGGGGGCACGAGCAGTACGTC.